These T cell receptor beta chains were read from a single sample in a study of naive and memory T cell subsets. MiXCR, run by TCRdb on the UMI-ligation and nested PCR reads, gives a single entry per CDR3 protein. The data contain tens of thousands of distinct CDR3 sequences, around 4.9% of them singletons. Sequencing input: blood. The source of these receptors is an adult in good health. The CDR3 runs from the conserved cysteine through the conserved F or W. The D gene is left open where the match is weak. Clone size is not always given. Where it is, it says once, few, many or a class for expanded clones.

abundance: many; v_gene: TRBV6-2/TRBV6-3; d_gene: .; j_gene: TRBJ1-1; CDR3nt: TGTGCCAGCAGTTACGGTGGCAGAATGAACACTGAAGCTTTCTTT; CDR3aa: CASSYGGRMNTEAFF
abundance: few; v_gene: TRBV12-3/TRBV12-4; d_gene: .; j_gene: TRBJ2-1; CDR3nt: TGTGCCAGCCAAACCCTCAGGGACGGTGAGCAGTTCTTC; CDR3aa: CASQTLRDGEQFF
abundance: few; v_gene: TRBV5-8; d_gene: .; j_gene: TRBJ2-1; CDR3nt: TGTGCCAGCAGCTTGGCTCGTGAGCAGTTCTTC; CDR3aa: CASSLAREQFF
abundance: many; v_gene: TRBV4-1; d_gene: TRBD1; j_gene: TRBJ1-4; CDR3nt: TGCGCCAGCAGCCAAGGACAGGGGGCACGGGAAAAACTGTTTTTT; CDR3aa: CASSQGQGAREKLFF
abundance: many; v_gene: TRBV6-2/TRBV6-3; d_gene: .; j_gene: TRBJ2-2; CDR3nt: TGTGCCAGCAGTTTGATGTACACCGGGGAGCTGTTTTTT; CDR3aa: CASSLMYTGELFF
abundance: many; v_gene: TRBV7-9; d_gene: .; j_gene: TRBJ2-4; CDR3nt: TGTGCCAGCAGCTCGACCTTAGGGGAAAACATTCAGTACTTC; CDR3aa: CASSSTLGENIQYF
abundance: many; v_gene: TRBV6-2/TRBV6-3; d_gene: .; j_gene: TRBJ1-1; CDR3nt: TGTGCCAGCACTATCGGAAGCAGCCGAGCTTTCTTT; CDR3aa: CASTIGSSRAFF
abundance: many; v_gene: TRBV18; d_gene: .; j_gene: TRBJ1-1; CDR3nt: TGTGCCAGCTCACCACCGGAGGGTCGGGCTTTCTTT; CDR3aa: CASSPPEGRAFF
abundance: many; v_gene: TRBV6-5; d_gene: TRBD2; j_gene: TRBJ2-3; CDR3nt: TGTGCCAGCAGTTCGCCAGCGGGGGGGACGAATACGCAGTATTTT; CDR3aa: CASSSPAGGTNTQYF
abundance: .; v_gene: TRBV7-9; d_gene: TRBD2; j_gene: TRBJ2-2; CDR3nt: TGTGCCAGCAGTCCGACTAGCGGGAAGAACACCGGGGAGCTGTTTTTT; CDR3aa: CASSPTSGKNTGELFF
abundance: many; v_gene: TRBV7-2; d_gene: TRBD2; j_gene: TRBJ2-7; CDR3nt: TGTGCCAGCAGCCCAGCGGGAGGCACCGAGCAGTACTTC; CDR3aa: CASSPAGGTEQYF
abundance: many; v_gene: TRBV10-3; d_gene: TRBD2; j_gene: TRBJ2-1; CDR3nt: TGTGCCATCAGTGCCAGCCCCGGGACTAGCGCGTACAATGAGCAGTTCTTC; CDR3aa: CAISASPGTSAYNEQFF
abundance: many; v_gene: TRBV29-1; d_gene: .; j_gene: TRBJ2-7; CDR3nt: TGCAGCGTTTCGGACTTAGTACGTAGGGAGCAGTACTTC; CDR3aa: CSVSDLVRREQYF